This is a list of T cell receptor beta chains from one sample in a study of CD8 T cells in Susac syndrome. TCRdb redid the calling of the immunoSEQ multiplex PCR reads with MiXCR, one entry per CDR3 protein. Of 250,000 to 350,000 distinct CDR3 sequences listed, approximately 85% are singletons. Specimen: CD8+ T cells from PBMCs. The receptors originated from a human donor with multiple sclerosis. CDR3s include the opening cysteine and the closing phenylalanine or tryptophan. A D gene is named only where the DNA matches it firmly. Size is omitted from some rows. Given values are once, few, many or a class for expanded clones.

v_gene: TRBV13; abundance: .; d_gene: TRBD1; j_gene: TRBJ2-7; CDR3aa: CAGSVVGQDSYEQYF; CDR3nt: TGTGCCGGCAGCGTAGTGGGACAGGACTCCTACGAGCAGTACTTC
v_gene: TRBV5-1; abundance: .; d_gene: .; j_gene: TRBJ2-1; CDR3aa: CASSLEGLTGEGNEQFF; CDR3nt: TGCGCCAGCAGCTTGGAAGGCCTCACAGGGGAGGGAAATGAGCAGTTCTTC
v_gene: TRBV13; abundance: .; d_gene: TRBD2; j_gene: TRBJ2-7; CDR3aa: CASSRTSGSPRAHEQYF; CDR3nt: TGTGCCAGCAGCCGGACTAGCGGGAGTCCCCGGGCCCACGAGCAGTACTTC
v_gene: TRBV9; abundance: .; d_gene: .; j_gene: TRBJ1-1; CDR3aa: CASSVVDSREAFF; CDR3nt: TGTGCCAGCAGCGTAGTGGACTCCCGAGAGGCTTTCTTT
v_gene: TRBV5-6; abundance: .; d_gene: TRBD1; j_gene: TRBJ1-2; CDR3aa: CASSPGQGLYGYTF; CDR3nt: TGTGCCAGCAGCCCGGGACAGGGCCTCTATGGCTACACCTTC
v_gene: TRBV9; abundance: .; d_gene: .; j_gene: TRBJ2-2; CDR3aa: CASSVGAMNTGELFF; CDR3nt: TGTGCCAGCAGCGTAGGTGCCATGAACACCGGGGAGCTGTTTTTT
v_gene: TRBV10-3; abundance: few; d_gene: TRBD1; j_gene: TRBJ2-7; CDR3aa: CATGRDSSYEQYF; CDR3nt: TGTGCCACCGGACGGGACAGCTCCTACGAGCAGTACTTC
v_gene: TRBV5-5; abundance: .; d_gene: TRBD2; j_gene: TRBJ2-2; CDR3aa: CASSVWDLAGVNTGELFF; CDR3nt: TGTGCCAGCAGCGTTTGGGATCTAGCGGGAGTTAACACCGGGGAGCTGTTTTTT
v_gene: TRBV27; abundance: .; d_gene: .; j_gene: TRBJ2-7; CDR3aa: CASSLSRVWTYEQYF; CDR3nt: TGTGCCAGCAGTTTATCGAGGGTGTGGACCTACGAGCAGTACTTC
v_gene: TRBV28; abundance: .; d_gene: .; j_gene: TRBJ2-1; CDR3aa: CASTWTISSYNEQFF; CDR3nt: TGTGCCAGCACCTGGACGATAAGCTCCTACAATGAGCAGTTCTTC
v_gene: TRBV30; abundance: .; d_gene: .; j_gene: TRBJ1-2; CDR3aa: CAWTPDGFYGYTF; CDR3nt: TGTGCCTGGACCCCGGACGGCTTCTATGGCTACACCTTC
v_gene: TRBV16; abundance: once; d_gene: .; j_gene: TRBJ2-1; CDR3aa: CASSQLAVEQFF; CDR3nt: TGTGCCAGCAGCCAACTTGCGGTTGAGCAGTTCTTC
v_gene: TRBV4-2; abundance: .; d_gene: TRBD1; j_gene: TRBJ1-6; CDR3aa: CASSQDRGPNSPLHF; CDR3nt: TGTGCCAGCAGCCAAGACAGGGGGCCGAATTCACCCCTCCACTTT
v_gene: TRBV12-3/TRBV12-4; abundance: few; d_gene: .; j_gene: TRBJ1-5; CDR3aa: CASSLALSQPQHF; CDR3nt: TGTGCCAGCAGTTTAGCGCTTAGTCAGCCCCAGCATTTT
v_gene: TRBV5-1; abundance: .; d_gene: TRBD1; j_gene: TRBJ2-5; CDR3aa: CASSLMGQGQETQYF; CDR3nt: TGCGCCAGCAGCTTGATGGGACAGGGTCAAGAGACCCAGTACTTC
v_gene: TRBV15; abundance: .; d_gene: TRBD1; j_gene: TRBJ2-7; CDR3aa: CATSSRTGIHEQYF; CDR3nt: TGTGCCACCAGCTCTCGGACAGGGATTCACGAGCAGTACTTC
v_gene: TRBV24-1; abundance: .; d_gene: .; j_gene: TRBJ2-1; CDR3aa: CATSDLWGDSKRVDEQFF; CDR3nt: TGTGCCACCAGTGATTTGTGGGGGGACAGTAAGAGGGTTGATGAGCAGTTCTTC
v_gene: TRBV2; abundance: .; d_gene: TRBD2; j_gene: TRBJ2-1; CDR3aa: CASTSLAVPNNEQFF; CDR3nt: TGTGCCAGCACCTCTCTAGCGGTTCCCAACAATGAGCAGTTCTTC
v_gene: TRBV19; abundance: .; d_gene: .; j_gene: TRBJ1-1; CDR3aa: CASSIASQTGTNTEAFF; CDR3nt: TGTGCCAGTAGTATAGCCTCCCAGACCGGAACGAACACTGAAGCTTTCTTT
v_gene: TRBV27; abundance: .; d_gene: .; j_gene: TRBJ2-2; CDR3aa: CASSLKRGGELFF; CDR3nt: TGTGCCAGCAGTTTAAAAAGGGGAGGGGAGCTGTTTTTT
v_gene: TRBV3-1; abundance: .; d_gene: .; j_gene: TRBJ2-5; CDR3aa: CASSRTRSGRREETQYF; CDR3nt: TGTGCCAGCAGCCGCACCCGAAGTGGGAGAAGGGAAGAGACCCAGTACTTC
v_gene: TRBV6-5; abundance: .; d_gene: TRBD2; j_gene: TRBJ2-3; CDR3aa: CASSYGGEGLRDTQYF; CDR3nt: TGTGCCAGCAGTTACGGGGGGGAGGGATTAAGAGATACGCAGTATTTT
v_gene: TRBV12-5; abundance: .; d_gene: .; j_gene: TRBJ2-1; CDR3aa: CASGGPGGSYNEQFF; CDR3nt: TGTGCTAGCGGGGGCCCCGGGGGTTCCTACAATGAGCAGTTCTTC
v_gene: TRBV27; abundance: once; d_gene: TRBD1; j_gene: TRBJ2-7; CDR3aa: CASSIDRGFYEQYF; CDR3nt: TGTGCCAGCAGTATAGACAGGGGCTTCTACGAGCAGTACTTC
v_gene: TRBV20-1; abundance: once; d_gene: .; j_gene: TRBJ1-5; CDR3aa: CSARVTTNQPQHF; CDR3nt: TGCAGTGCTAGAGTAACCACTAATCAGCCCCAGCATTTT
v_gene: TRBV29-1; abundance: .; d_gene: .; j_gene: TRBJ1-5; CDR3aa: CSVEDSNQPQHF; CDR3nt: TGCAGCGTTGAGGACAGCAATCAGCCCCAGCATTTT
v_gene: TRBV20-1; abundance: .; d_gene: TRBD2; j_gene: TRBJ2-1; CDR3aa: CSARPYRGLADNEQFF; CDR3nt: TGCAGTGCTAGACCCTACCGGGGACTAGCGGACAATGAGCAGTTCTTC
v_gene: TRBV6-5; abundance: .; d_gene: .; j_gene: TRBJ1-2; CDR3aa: CASSYSSGETVYGYTF; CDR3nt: TGTGCCAGCAGTTACTCGAGCGGGGAGACGGTCTATGGCTACACCTTC
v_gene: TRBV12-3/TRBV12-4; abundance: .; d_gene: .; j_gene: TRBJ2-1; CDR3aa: CASSLMLRYNEQFF; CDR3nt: TGTGCCAGCAGTCTTATGCTTAGGTACAATGAGCAGTTCTTC
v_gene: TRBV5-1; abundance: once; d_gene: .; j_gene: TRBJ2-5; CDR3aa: CASSLPGIRETQYF; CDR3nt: TGCGCCAGCAGCTTGCCCGGGATTCGGGAGACCCAGTACTTC
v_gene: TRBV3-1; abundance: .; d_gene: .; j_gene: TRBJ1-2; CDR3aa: CASSFGQGGYGYTF; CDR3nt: TGTGCCAGCAGCTTTGGGCAGGGAGGCTATGGCTACACCTTC
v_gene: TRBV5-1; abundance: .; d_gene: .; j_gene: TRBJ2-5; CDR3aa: CASRKTGVGRETQYF; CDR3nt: TGCGCCAGCCGAAAGACGGGGGTCGGCCGAGAGACCCAGTACTTC
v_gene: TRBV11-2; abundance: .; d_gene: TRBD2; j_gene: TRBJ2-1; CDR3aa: CASSARLAPEQFF; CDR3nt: TGTGCCAGCAGCGCCCGACTAGCGCCTGAGCAGTTCTTC
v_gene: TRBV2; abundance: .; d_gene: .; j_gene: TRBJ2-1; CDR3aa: CASRGRGQFF; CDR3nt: TGTGCCAGCAGGGGTAGAGGGCAGTTCTTC
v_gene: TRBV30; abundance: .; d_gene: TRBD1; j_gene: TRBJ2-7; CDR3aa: CAWKIRTGNYEQYF; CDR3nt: TGTGCCTGGAAAATTCGGACAGGGAACTACGAGCAGTACTTC
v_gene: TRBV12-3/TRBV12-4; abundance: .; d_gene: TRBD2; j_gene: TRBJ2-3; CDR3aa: CASSYGLAGGINRDTQYF; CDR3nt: TGTGCCAGCAGTTACGGACTAGCGGGAGGAATTAACCGAGATACGCAGTATTTT
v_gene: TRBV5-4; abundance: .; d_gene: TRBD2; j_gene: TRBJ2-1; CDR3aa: CASTFTSGRGEQFF; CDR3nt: TGTGCCAGCACATTTACTAGCGGGAGAGGTGAGCAGTTCTTC
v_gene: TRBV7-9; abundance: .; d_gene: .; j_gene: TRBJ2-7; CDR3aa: CASSPYREAVGEQYF; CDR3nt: TGTGCCAGCAGCCCTTACAGGGAGGCTGTCGGGGAGCAGTACTTC
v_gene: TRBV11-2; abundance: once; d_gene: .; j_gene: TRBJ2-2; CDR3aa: CASSLNSPRELFF; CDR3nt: TGTGCCAGCAGCTTAAACTCGCCACGGGAGCTGTTTTTT
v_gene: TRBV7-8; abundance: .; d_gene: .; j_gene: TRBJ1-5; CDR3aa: CASSLLQGESNQPQHF; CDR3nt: TGTGCCAGCAGCCTCCTCCAGGGAGAAAGCAATCAGCCCCAGCATTTT
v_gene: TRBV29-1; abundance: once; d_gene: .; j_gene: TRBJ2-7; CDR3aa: CSVEVGTSSYEQYF; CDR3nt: TGCAGCGTTGAAGTGGGGACGAGCTCCTACGAGCAGTACTTC
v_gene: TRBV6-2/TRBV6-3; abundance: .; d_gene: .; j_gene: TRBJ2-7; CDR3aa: CASSYSTLEQREQYF; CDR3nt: TGTGCCAGCAGTTACTCGACACTAGAACAGCGCGAGCAGTACTTC
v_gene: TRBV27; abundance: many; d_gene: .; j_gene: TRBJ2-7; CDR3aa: CASSLDSSYEQYF; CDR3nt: TGTGCCAGCAGTTTGGACAGTTCCTACGAGCAGTACTTC
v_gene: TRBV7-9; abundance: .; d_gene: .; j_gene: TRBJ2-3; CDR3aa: CASSQKGPSVDTQYF; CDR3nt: TGTGCCAGCAGCCAAAAAGGGCCTAGTGTGGATACGCAGTATTTT
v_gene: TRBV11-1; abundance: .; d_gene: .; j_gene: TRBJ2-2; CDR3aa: CASSFSRGNAGELFF; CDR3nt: TGTGCCAGCAGCTTTTCTCGCGGCAACGCCGGGGAGCTGTTTTTT
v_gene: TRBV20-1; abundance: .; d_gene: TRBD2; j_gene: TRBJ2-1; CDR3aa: CSARDSLAGALYNEQFF; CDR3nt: TGCAGTGCTAGAGATAGCCTAGCGGGAGCCCTATACAATGAGCAGTTCTTC
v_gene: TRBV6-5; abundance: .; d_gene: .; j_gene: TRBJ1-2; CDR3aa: CASSYSRDVNYGYTF; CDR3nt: TGTGCCAGCAGTTACTCCCGGGACGTAAACTATGGCTACACCTTC
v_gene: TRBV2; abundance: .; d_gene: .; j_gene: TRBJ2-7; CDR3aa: CASGDGATYEQYF; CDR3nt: TGTGCCAGCGGCGATGGAGCCACCTACGAGCAGTACTTC
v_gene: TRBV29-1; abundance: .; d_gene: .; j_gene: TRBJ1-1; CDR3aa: CSVDLTEAFF; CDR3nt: TGCAGCGTTGACCTCACTGAAGCTTTCTTT
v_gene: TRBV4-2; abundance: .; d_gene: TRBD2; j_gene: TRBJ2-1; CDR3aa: CASSQDLGETSGLPYNEQFF; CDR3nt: TGTGCCAGCAGCCAAGATCTAGGGGAGACTAGCGGGTTACCCTACAATGAGCAGTTCTTC